This paragraph reports one TCR beta chain. What it binds is not known. The assay was immunoSEQ multiplex PCR, and TCRdb's table has in-frame clones only and misses some. In the table there are a few hundred thousand clones, approximately 90% of which are singletons. This entry is derived from a study of Ad26.COV2.S vaccination and SARS-CoV-2 variants. Regarding treatment: some 20 received Ad26.COV2.S at low or high dose, single or two shots; five or six received placebo; per-sample allocation not given. The samples date from day 63 after the first vaccine or placebo injection. Study findings and constraints: Measurements of TCR breadth and depth may have given underestimates of the total T cell responses. Following vaccination, spike-specific CD8+ and CD4+ T cell responses reportedly exhibited substantial breadth.

Looked up from germline, CDR1 is KGHSH and CDR2 is LQKENI. V shed 5 bases and J shed 6 bases, with 14 bases lying between them. This CDR3 spans 14 amino acids. The receptor was derived from a person aged 18 to 65 who received the Ad26.COV2.S COVID-19 vaccine or a placebo. V is TRBV18 and J is TRBJ2-1, with D perhaps being TRBD1 or TRBD2 (5 bases each). Source: peripheral blood, taken in a trial of Ad26.COV2.S vaccine versus placebo. The CDR3 nucleotides read TGTGCCAGCTCAAGGGACCGAATTCTCAATGAGCAGTTCTTC. Its translation: CASSRDRILNEQFF.